Given below is one TCR beta chain in context. This sample was included in a study of blood T cell repertoires in COVID-19. Turning to the study itself: Specimens from acute and convalescent COVID-19 originated in the United States, Italy and Spain. PBMCs, B-cell-depleted T cells, or T cells provided the cDNA or gDNA that made up the material.

Per the study methods: The assay estimated nucleated cells by amplifying reference gene primers. Assay used: immunoSEQ multiplex PCR; TCRdb lists only in-frame clones, some missing. Clonal size and the V and J genes are those of that table, whereas D and trimming came from the DNA. The table includes a few hundred thousand clones, 85% to 90% detected once. Enrollment of patients from Seattle took place during active infection, with longitudinal follow-up. V dropped 4 bases and J dropped 6 bases, with 12 bases sitting between them. Per germline, CDR1 LGHDT and CDR2 YNNKEL (reference sequence). CDR3 length equals 13 residues.

Source material: peripheral blood. This receptor was taken from a woman in her twenties or thirties with COVID-19, enrolled during active disease. This chain links TRBV3-1 (or the pseudogene TRBV3-2) with TRBJ1-2, with D possibly matching TRBD1 (5 bases). The CDR3 DNA reads TGTGCCAGCAGCCCAAGGGAGGGGAATGGCTACACCTTC. It codes for CASSPREGNGYTF.